The rows below give T cell receptor beta chains drawn from one sample of a study of blood T cells in healthy people across ages. TCRdb reprocessed the 5' RACE reads with MiXCR, giving one entry per CDR3 protein. The sample carries some 1.5 million distinct CDR3 sequences, 25% to 30% recorded once. Material: blood. These receptors came from a woman aged 25 to 45 in good health. CDR3s include the opening cysteine and the closing phenylalanine or tryptophan.

CDR3 protein,CDR3 length,J gene,V gene
CASSTEQGMETQFF,14,TRBJ2-1,TRBV2
CASSEQARYGYTF,13,TRBJ1-2,TRBV2
CSGTGQGPTEAFF,13,TRBJ1-1,TRBV29-1
CTSSRGRDSSYNEQFF,16,TRBJ2-1,TRBV14
CASSLSNGQGNQPQHF,16,TRBJ1-5,TRBV27
CSAGRQGGVDTQYF,14,TRBJ2-3,TRBV29-1
CASSEGQGNYNEQFF,15,TRBJ2-1,TRBV12-3/TRBV12-4
CSARDRTRMLADTQYF,16,TRBJ2-3,TRBV20-1
CASSQVESTGELFF,14,TRBJ2-2,TRBV4-2
CASSPDRGGYYEQYF,15,TRBJ2-7,TRBV2
CSASLSPGQGPPQHF,15,TRBJ1-5,TRBV20-1
CASSSPPGTGGLGANVLTF,19,TRBJ2-6,TRBV5-1
CASSSRQGVFSGANVLTF,18,TRBJ2-6,TRBV12-3/TRBV12-4
CASSPRGDLNAEQYF,15,TRBJ2-7,TRBV4-3
CASSWTVGGGQFF,13,TRBJ2-1,TRBV5-5
CAWSRGGYSSYEQYF,15,TRBJ2-7,TRBV30
CASSLGGDLDHRGYTF,16,TRBJ1-2,TRBV28
CASSSRTMNTEAFF,14,TRBJ1-1,TRBV18
CASSVVGVHEQFF,13,TRBJ2-1,TRBV9
CASSLARTGGYGELFF,16,TRBJ2-2,TRBV5-1
CASSPGTSGIGETQYF,16,TRBJ2-5,TRBV11-2
CATSPLVGHYEQYF,14,TRBJ2-7,TRBV14
CASSLEQGPSYEQYF,15,TRBJ2-7,TRBV7-9
CSVEWRSGILYEQYF,15,TRBJ2-7,TRBV29-1
CASSPPREETSTDTQYF,17,TRBJ2-3,TRBV7-6
CASGLYYEQYF,11,TRBJ2-7,TRBV12-5
CASNFILRGSQETQYF,16,TRBJ2-5,TRBV6-1
CATSRARTRIVYEQYF,16,TRBJ2-7,TRBV15
CASSADFVITF,11,TRBJ1-2,TRBV7-2
CASSEAKQGQPYYGYTF,17,TRBJ1-2,TRBV6-1
CASSSQGEDTF,11,TRBJ1-2,TRBV7-9
CSGGRVTEAFF,11,TRBJ1-1,TRBV29-1
CASSKEFTDTQYF,13,TRBJ2-3,TRBV7-9
CSARDRLAGGVETQYF,16,TRBJ2-5,TRBV20-1
CASSVFPGASYEQYF,15,TRBJ2-7,TRBV5-1
CAGQGEYEQFF,11,TRBJ2-1,TRBV2
CASSLPDGRNEQFF,14,TRBJ2-1,TRBV28
CASSPGLARRTQYF,14,TRBJ2-5,TRBV7-3